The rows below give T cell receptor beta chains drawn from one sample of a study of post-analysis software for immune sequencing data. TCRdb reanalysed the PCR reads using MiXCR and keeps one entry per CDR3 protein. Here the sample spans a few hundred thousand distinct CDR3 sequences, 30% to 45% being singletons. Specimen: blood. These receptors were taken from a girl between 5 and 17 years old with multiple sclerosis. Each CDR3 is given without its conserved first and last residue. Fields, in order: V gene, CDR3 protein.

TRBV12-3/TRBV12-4 ASSFHSRVRYGYT
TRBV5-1 ASCPSGGYNEQF
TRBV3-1 ASSQDIRLLH
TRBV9 ASSHREGASTDTQY
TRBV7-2 ASSTPMWEGESETQF
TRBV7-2 ASSPQKGIGQPQH
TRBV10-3 AISETPGQGLTYEQY
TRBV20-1 SAEVRSSYEQY
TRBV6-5 ASSYATGGMVEQF
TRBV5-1 ASSFGTL
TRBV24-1 ATGQEETQY
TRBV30 AWSVSGSNQPQH
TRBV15 ATSRIGVAGGHEQY
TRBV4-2 ASSQDYRGGAPETQY
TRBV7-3 ASSLQGLPPGETQY
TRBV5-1 ASSLPRTGAQETQY
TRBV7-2 ASSLGPGQGAYYGYT
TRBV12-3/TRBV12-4 ASSSALGTGAGDEQY
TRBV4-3 ASSQDQVAGGADTQY
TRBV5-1 ASSSGQGALGYEQY
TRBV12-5 ASALQLAEQF
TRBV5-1 ASSSRGQGAHEQY
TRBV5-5 ASSFVGQGTDTQY
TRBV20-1 SAAFGGETQY
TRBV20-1 SARDRGLPLSQY
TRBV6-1 ASSPPDSRGPYNEQF
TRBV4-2 ASSQVASSYNEQF
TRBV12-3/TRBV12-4 ASTLRTGGYEQY
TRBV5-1 ASSFQGRSETQY
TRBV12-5 ASGLGYYEQY
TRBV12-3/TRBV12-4 ASSLSNPGEQY
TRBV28 ASSFITAPSTDTQY
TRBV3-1 ASSQDPGSGDEQF
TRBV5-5 ASMLGVDLEQY
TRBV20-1 SARQGRDEQF
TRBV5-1 ASTPPSGAGEQY
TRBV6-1 ASSGARGAYEQY
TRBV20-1 SARDPSNSYEQY
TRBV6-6 ASSYADRGDTQY
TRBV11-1 ASSSDGRVGSNEQY
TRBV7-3 ASSAMGARANVLT
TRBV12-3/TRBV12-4 ASSFDGWETQY
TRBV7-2 ASSIRTANTEAF
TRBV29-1 SVESAQGQANYGYT
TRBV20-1 SASNSRERKTQY
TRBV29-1 SVAEQPNSPLH
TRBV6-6 ASSWWTDNEQF
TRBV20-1 SARTAGLSGELF
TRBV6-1 ASSDLAQYEQY
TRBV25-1 ASSGTGNNQPQH
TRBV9 ASSGRGSTRETQY
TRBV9 ASSGSHGVNTEAF
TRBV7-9 ASHSVTSTDTQY
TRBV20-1 SARVDRLGEKLF
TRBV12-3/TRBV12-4 ASSPGTGYGYT
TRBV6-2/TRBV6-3 ASSRAGLNTEAF